Below are 11 T cell receptor beta chains sequenced from a single sample in a study of CD8+ T cells in alopecia areata. RNA was extracted and reverse transcribed into cDNA as the sequencing template. Sequencing used immunoSEQ multiplex PCR; TCRdb keeps in-frame clones, though not all of them. This sample carries approximately 180,000 clones, about 65% of them seen once, and the ten largest clones take approximately 1.3%. Treatment meaning: oral pan-JAK inhibitor, 5-10 mg twice daily. Sequenced here: CD4+ T cells sorted from blood, sampled between weeks 47 and 50, from a patient treated with tofacitinib. The receptors were sampled from a human donor with alopecia areata.

This chain uses TRBV19 with TRBJ1-2, with 8 nucleotides matching TRBD1. CDR3 length: 14 residues. Per germline, CDR1 LNHDA and CDR2 SQIVND (reference sequence). V was pared by 7 bases and J by 8 bases, with 12 bases of the junction left unmatched. The chain's CDR3 is CASTPRDRRRGYTF. The DNA for the CDR3 is TGTGCCAGTACCCCGCGGGACAGGCGAAGGGGCTACACCTTC.

The V gene is TRBV9, the J gene TRBJ2-7; no definite D call. Germline CDR1 SGDLS, CDR2 YYNGEE. V shed 2 bases and J shed 6 bases, with 9 bases lying between them. This CDR3 is built from 12 residues. The DNA of the CDR3 is TGTGCCAGCAGCGTTACCGGCGGCGAGCAGTACTTC. Amino acids: CASSVTGGEQYF.

The J gene is TRBJ1-2, the V gene TRBV5-4; D is unclear. This CDR3 contains 15 residues. Germline V CDR1 and CDR2: SGHNT, YYREEE (reference sequence). The V gene lost 1 base and the J gene lost 5 bases, with 15 bases spanning the gap. Written as DNA, the CDR3 is TGTGCCAGCAGCTTGAGCGTCGGAGAATCATATGGCTACACCTTC. Translated, it gives CASSLSVGESYGYTF.

This clone was seen a handful of times. The chain recombines TRBV19 with TRBJ2-1; D uncertain. Germline V gene data show CDR1 as LNHDA and CDR2 as SQIVND (reference sequence). CDR3 length equals 12 residues. Trimming took 8 bases from V and 4 from J, leaving 9 bases between them. This chain's CDR3 is CASGVGYNEQFF. CDR3 in DNA: TGTGCCAGTGGGGTGGGTTACAATGAGCAGTTCTTC.

This chain links TRBV18 with TRBJ2-5; 12 bases map to TRBD2. This CDR3 is 16 amino acids long. V dropped 0 bases and J dropped 5; count of bases not matched to a gene: 4. Germline V CDR1 and CDR2: KGHSH, LQKENI. CDR3 loop: CASSPPLGLAGETQYF. CDR3 bases: TGTGCCAGCTCACCACCGCTCGGACTAGCGGGGGAGACCCAGTACTTC.

The gene calls are TRBV2 and TRBJ2-7; weak D call: TRBD1 (5 bases). The CDR3 spans 14 residues. V gave up 6 bases and J gave up 6 bases, with 18 bases separating them. The germline V gene has CDR1 SNHLY and CDR2 FYNNEI. Here the CDR3 reads CASSPRAGPSEQYF. In DNA form, the CDR3 reads TGTGCCAGCAGCCCCCGGGCAGGGCCCAGCGAGCAGTACTTC.

The chain recombines TRBV9 with TRBJ1-4; D not certain. Germline CDR1 is SGDLS and CDR2 is YYNGEE. Trimming shortened V by 2 bases and J by 5 bases, and 16 bases separated the two germline ends. CDR3 length: 16 residues. The CDR3 sequence: CASSVLGSTGNEKLFF. DNA of the CDR3: TGTGCCAGCAGCGTCTTAGGGTCTACGGGGAATGAAAAACTGTTTTTT.

The V call is TRBV10-3, the J call TRBJ1-1, with a tentative D call TRBD1 (5 bases). This CDR3 has 16 amino acids. Germline V gene lookup returns CDR1 ENHRY and CDR2 SYGVKD. V lost 6 bases and J 0 bases, leaving 17 bases between the germline ends. In nucleotides, the CDR3 is TGTGCCATCAGGTCTCCTGAAACAGGCATGAACACTGAAGCTTTCTTT. This sequence encodes CAIRSPETGMNTEAFF.

V and J are TRBV29-1 and TRBJ2-3, with D maybe TRBD2 (6 bases). The germline CDR1 and CDR2 sequences are SQVTM and ANQGSEA. This CDR3 region has 12 residues. V was clipped by 3 bases and J by 5 bases, with 9 bases between them. As DNA, the CDR3 is TGCAGCGTTGATGAGGGAGGAGATACGCAGTATTTT. It translates to CSVDEGGDTQYF.

This chain joins TRBV29-1 and TRBJ1-1, with 9 bases aligning to TRBD1. Germline values: CDR1 SQVTM, CDR2 ANQGSEA. The CDR3 is made up of 14 amino acids. V was pared by 6 bases and J by 6 bases, with 11 bases of the junction left unmatched. The CDR3, as DNA: TGCAGCGTCGAAAAGACAGGGGGAAACCCTGAAGCTTTCTTT. Amino acid sequence: CSVEKTGGNPEAFF.

This clone showed up just once. The chain has TRBV2 and TRBJ1-2; D is undetermined. The CDR3 is 12 residues long. V was trimmed by 1 base and J by 8 bases, leaving 8 bases between them. The germline V gene has CDR1 SNHLY and CDR2 FYNNEI. DNA for the CDR3: TGTGCCAGCAGTGAAGGGGTTACAGGCTACACCTTC. It yields the protein CASSEGVTGYTF.